This passage covers 29 T cell receptor beta chains from one sample sequenced in a study of cytomegalovirus exposure and HLA in healthy donors. Both 60 Vbeta primers and 13 Jbeta primers went into the PCR. Generated by immunoSEQ multiplex PCR, the TCRdb table keeps only in-frame clones and is missing some. The table shows about 140,000 clones, with around 75% occurring only once. The sample comprised PBMCs. These receptors originate from a man between 40 and 49 years old in good health and CMV-seronegative.

Only a few counts were recorded for this clone. The V and J genes are TRBV6-6 and TRBJ1-5; 11 bases align to TRBD1. Per the germline V gene, CDR1 is MNHNY and CDR2 is SVGAGI (reference sequence). The trim removed 0 bases at V and 5 bases at J, leaving 0 bases unmatched. The CDR3 runs to 15 residues. The CDR3 reads CASSYSDRGHQPQHF. The CDR3 DNA is TGTGCCAGCAGTTACTCGGACAGGGGGCATCAGCCCCAGCATTTT.

The chain employs TRBV5-6 and TRBJ1-2; 11 bases align to TRBD1. CDR1 and CDR2 (germline): SGHDT, YYEEEE. CDR3 length equals 16 residues. With 1 base clipped from V and 4 bases from J, the junction kept 6 bases outside the gene matches. This CDR3 is CASSLIGDRGVYGYTF. For the CDR3, the DNA is TGTGCCAGCAGCTTGATAGGGGACAGGGGGGTCTATGGCTACACCTTC.

The V gene is TRBV27, the J gene TRBJ2-3; 9 bases agree with TRBD1. There are 16 residues in the CDR3. V lost 3 bases, J lost 0 bases, and 4 bases stayed unmatched. Germline V lookup: CDR1 MNHEY, CDR2 SMNVEV (reference sequence). CDR3 region: CASSFEGTGSTDTQYF. In DNA, the CDR3 is TGTGCCAGCAGTTTTGAAGGGACAGGGAGCACAGATACGCAGTATTTT.

This chain links TRBV6-5 with TRBJ1-1, with 11 bases that match TRBD1. V shed 0 bases, J shed 4 bases, and the junction held 4 bases outside the gene matches. The CDR3 extends over 16 amino acids. The V gene's germline CDR1 is MNHEY and CDR2 SVGAGI. CDR3 in amino acids: CASSYSSGTGGTEAFF. The CDR3 DNA is TGTGCCAGCAGTTACTCCTCCGGGACAGGGGGCACTGAAGCTTTCTTT.

V and J are TRBV28 and TRBJ1-5; D remains ambiguous. In germline, CDR1 is MDHEN, CDR2 SYDVKM. V lost 3 bases, J lost 4 bases, and 13 bases lay in between. This CDR3 has 15 amino acids. The CDR3 nucleotides are TGTGCCAGCAGTTTCGATCGGGGTTGGAATCAGCCCCAGCATTTT. Protein product: CASSFDRGWNQPQHF.

The rearrangement uses TRBV5-8 and TRBJ1-3, with TRBD1 identical over 7 bases. This CDR3 comprises 14 residues. In germline, CDR1 is SGHTS, CDR2 YDEGEE. V trimming: 0 bases; J trimming: 4 bases; junction bases outside the gene matches: 1. The CDR3 DNA follows: TGTGCCAGCAGCTTGGACAGGGGAGGAAACACCATATATTTT. Amino acid sequence: CASSLDRGGNTIYF.

The J gene is TRBJ2-5, the V gene TRBV28; 9 nucleotides agree with TRBD1. CDR1 is MDHEN, CDR2 SYDVKM, per germline. The CDR3 is 20 residues long. Trimming at V came to 7 bases and at J to 1 base, leaving 22 bases not matched to a gene. The CDR3: CASILLNSSWGQGVQETQYF. The CDR3 coding sequence is TGTGCCAGCATCCTTTTGAACTCCTCCTGGGGACAGGGAGTCCAAGAGACCCAGTACTTC. The complete variable domain, with remaining parts taken from reference TRBV28 and TRBJ2-5, reads DVKVTQSSRYLVKRTGEKVFLECVQDMDHENMFWYRQDPGLGLRLIYFSYDVKMKEKGDIPEGYSVSREKKERFSLILESASTNQTSMYLCASILLNSSWGQGVQETQYFGPGTRLLVL.

This chain joins TRBV23-1 and TRBJ2-5; 8 bases align to TRBD2. TRBV23-1 is an ORF, with its function uncertain. CDR3 length: 15 residues. V lost 7 bases, J lost 1 base, and 8 bases stayed unmatched. The CDR3 protein is CASTLLRGVQETQYF. CDR3 in DNA: TGCGCCAGCACCCTTTTGCGGGGGGTCCAAGAGACCCAGTACTTC.

V and J are TRBV20-1 and TRBJ2-5; no clear D. V was clipped by 6 bases and J by 5 bases, with 7 bases between them. The CDR3 runs to 10 residues. CDR1 DFQATT and CDR2 SNEGSKA come from the germline V gene (reference sequence). In DNA, the CDR3 is TGCAGTGCCGGGTTGGAGACCCAGTACTTC. It translates to CSAGLETQYF.

J is TRBJ2-5 and V is TRBV10-3; D might be TRBD1 (6 bases). Trimming stripped 7 bases from V and 5 bases from J, with 14 bases between. CDR3 length equals 13 residues. Germline CDR1 ENHRY, CDR2 SYGVKD. CDR3 nucleotides: TGTGCCATCAAGCCACAGGGCAGGGAGACCCAGTACTTC. This translates into CAIKPQGRETQYF.

The genes are TRBV6-4 and TRBJ1-2, with 7 bases lining up with TRBD1. Per germline, CDR1 MRHNA and CDR2 SNTAGT. The CDR3 is 15 residues long. The ends lost 0 bases at V and 3 bases at J; junction bases unmatched: 4. In nucleotides, the CDR3 is TGTGCCAGCAGTGACTCAGGGGGCGCCTACTATGGCTACACCTTC. Translation gives CASSDSGGAYYGYTF.

The CDR3 DNA is TGTGCCAGCAGCTTAGCTCCCGGGGATACGCAGTATTTT. Protein: CASSLAPGDTQYF. The chain uses TRBV7-2 and TRBJ2-3; D remains ambiguous. The CDR3 runs 13 residues. In germline, CDR1 is SGHTA, CDR2 FQGNSA. The ends were cut back, 0 bases at V and 6 bases at J, with 7 bases in the middle.

This sequence joins TRBV7-2 and TRBJ1-2, with D uncertain. The germline CDR1 and CDR2 sequences are SGHTA and FQGNSA. Deletions cut 5 bases from V and 0 bases from J, with 13 bases between. The length of the CDR3 is 15 residues. The CDR3 loop is CASSPRFNTNYGYTF. The CDR3 DNA reads as TGTGCCAGCAGCCCCCGATTTAACACTAACTATGGCTACACCTTC. The variable domain in full, completed from reference TRBV7-2 and TRBJ1-2, reads GAGVSQSPSNKVTEKGKDVELRCDPISGHTALYWYRQSLGQGLEFLIYFQGNSAPDKSGLPSDRFSAERTGGSVSTLTIQRTQQEDSAVYLCASSPRFNTNYGYTFGSGTRLTVV.

The CDR3 region is CASSNSGGSTDTQYF. CDR3 nucleotide sequence: TGTGCCAGCAGCAACAGCGGGGGAAGCACAGATACGCAGTATTTT. The chain has TRBV6-5 and TRBJ2-3; 8 nucleotides agree with TRBD2. This CDR3 region has 15 residues. V shed 6 bases, J shed 0 bases, and the junction held 5 bases outside the gene matches. Per germline, CDR1 MNHEY and CDR2 SVGAGI.

This chain connects TRBV7-2 to TRBJ2-7; no clear D. Germline assignment: CDR1 SGHTA and CDR2 FQGNSA. CDR3 length: 15 residues. The V end lost 5 bases, the J end lost 0 bases, and 14 bases lay between the germline ends. DNA of the CDR3: TGTGCCAGCAGCCCCGATTCCACCGGCTCCTACGAGCAGTACTTC. Translated, it gives CASSPDSTGSYEQYF. Variable domain in full (rest from reference TRBV7-2 and TRBJ2-7): GAGVSQSPSNKVTEKGKDVELRCDPISGHTALYWYRQSLGQGLEFLIYFQGNSAPDKSGLPSDRFSAERTGGSVSTLTIQRTQQEDSAVYLCASSPDSTGSYEQYFGPGTRLTVT.

The genes are TRBV5-8 and TRBJ2-5; D ambiguous. The CDR3 has 12 amino acids. Germline V gives CDR1 SGHTS, CDR2 YDEGEE. V was clipped by 2 bases and J by 5 bases, with 7 bases between them. The CDR3 bases are TGTGCCAGCAGCTTAGCGCGGGAGACCCAGTACTTC. It encodes CASSLARETQYF. The whole variable domain, remainder taken from reference TRBV5-8 and TRBJ2-5, is EAGVTQSPTHLIKTRGQQATLRCSPISGHTSVYWYQQALGLGLQFLLWYDEGEERNRGNFPPRFSGRQFPNYSSELNVNALELEDSALYLCASSLARETQYFGPGTRLLVL.

The rearrangement uses TRBV6-5 and TRBJ1-3; TRBD1 agrees at 9 bases. With V trimmed by 6 bases and J by 2 bases, 5 bases remained unmatched. From germline, CDR1 is MNHEY and CDR2 SVGAGI. This CDR3 region has 15 residues. This chain's CDR3 is CASSSDRGPGNTIYF. CDR3 bases: TGTGCCAGCAGCTCGGACAGGGGACCTGGAAACACCATATATTTT.

V is TRBV15 and J is TRBJ2-2; D may be TRBD1 (5 bases). Trimming took off 1 base at V and 12 bases at J, with 18 bases between the two ends. CDR3 length: 15 residues. CDR1 is LNHNV and CDR2 is YYDKDF in the germline V gene (reference sequence). The CDR3 spells CATSRAWQGFGQLFF. CDR3 DNA sequence: TGTGCCACCAGCAGAGCATGGCAGGGATTTGGTCAGCTGTTTTTT.

The gene calls are TRBV7-2 and TRBJ1-1, with a tentative D call TRBD1 (5 bases). V dropped 5 bases and J dropped 3 bases, with 13 bases sitting between them. Germline V gives CDR1 SGHTA, CDR2 FQGNSA. This CDR3 region has 14 residues. In DNA form, the CDR3 reads TGTGCCAGCAGCCCATCATGGGGGGACACTGAAGCTTTCTTT. It is translated as CASSPSWGDTEAFF. The whole variable domain, remainder taken from reference TRBV7-2 and TRBJ1-1, is GAGVSQSPSNKVTEKGKDVELRCDPISGHTALYWYRQSLGQGLEFLIYFQGNSAPDKSGLPSDRFSAERTGGSVSTLTIQRTQQEDSAVYLCASSPSWGDTEAFFGQGTRLTVV.

This chain uses TRBV6-5 with TRBJ1-2, with TRBD1 identical over 8 bases. Losses at the gene ends were 8 bases for V and 2 bases for J; bases not matched to a gene: 10. This CDR3 contains 15 residues. Germline CDR1 is MNHEY and CDR2 is SVGAGI. The CDR3 bases are TGTGCCAGCTCGACCTTGGGACAGGTGAACTATGGCTACACCTTC. This encodes CASSTLGQVNYGYTF.

This chain connects TRBV19 to TRBJ2-1, with 12 nucleotides matching TRBD1. The CDR3 is 18 amino acids. With 9 bases clipped from V and 1 base from J, the junction kept 13 bases outside the gene matches. The germline V gene has CDR1 LNHDA and CDR2 SQIVND (reference sequence). CDR3 amino acids: CASAPGTGGSGSYNEQFF. The CDR3 bases are TGTGCCAGCGCTCCGGGGACAGGGGGCTCAGGTTCCTACAATGAGCAGTTCTTC.

V gene TRBV19 combines with J gene TRBJ1-3; D is ambiguous. In germline, CDR1 is LNHDA, CDR2 SQIVND (reference sequence). The CDR3 runs 13 residues. The V gene lost 6 bases and the J gene lost 4 bases, with 10 bases spanning the gap. In DNA, the CDR3 is TGTGCCAGTAGATGGAGAGAGGGAAACACCATATATTTT. Translating it yields CASRWREGNTIYF.

This clone was detected only a few times. This chain uses TRBV2 with TRBJ1-1, with D tentatively TRBD1 (5 bases). This CDR3 has 13 amino acids. V lost 9 bases to trimming and J lost 3 bases, with 14 bases between them. The germline gives CDR1 SNHLY, CDR2 FYNNEI. DNA of the CDR3: TGTGCCAGTCGGGGGTTTCCCGACACTGAAGCTTTCTTT. It is translated as CASRGFPDTEAFF.

This clone appeared once. The V gene is TRBV10-3, the J gene TRBJ1-5; TRBD1 agrees at 8 bases. The germline V gene has CDR1 ENHRY and CDR2 SYGVKD. The CDR3 has 19 residues. After removal of 8 bases from V and 0 bases from J, the junction contained 18 bases not matched to a gene. The CDR3 loop is CAIPNKQGVLNYSNQPQHF. In DNA, the CDR3 is TGTGCCATCCCCAACAAACAGGGGGTTCTTAATTATAGCAATCAGCCCCAGCATTTT.

This chain joins TRBV6-1 and TRBJ1-2; possible D gene TRBD1, 6 bases. The CDR3 totals 13 residues. The V gene lost 6 bases and the J gene lost 4 bases, with 12 bases spanning the gap. CDR1 is MNHNS and CDR2 is SASEGT in the germline V gene. The DNA for the CDR3 is TGTGCCAGCAGAAACAGGGTGGCCTATGGCTACACCTTC. This gives the protein CASRNRVAYGYTF.

In its sample, this clone was seen a few times. The CDR3 nucleotides read TGTGCCAGCATTTGGACTCCAGGAGGCGAGCAGTACTTC. As protein: CASIWTPGGEQYF. The J gene is TRBJ2-7, the V gene TRBV6-1, with a weak D call TRBD2 (5 bases). The CDR3 has 13 amino acids. V lost 7 bases to trimming and J lost 6 bases, with 16 bases between them. Germline V gene sequence: CDR1 MNHNS, CDR2 SASEGT.

Regarding this clone: The identical CDR3 is also encoded by other nucleotide sequences in the sample. This rearrangement joins TRBV5-1 to TRBJ1-5; 7 positions agree with TRBD1. J lost 7 bases, V lost 0 bases, and 4 bases had no gene match. Germline V gene sequence: CDR1 SGHRS, CDR2 YFSETQ. The CDR3 spans 14 residues. The CDR3 coding sequence is TGCGCCAGCAGCTTGGGAGGGGGCGGCCAGCCCCAGCATTTT. Amino acids: CASSLGGGGQPQHF.

This clone was detected only once. V usage is TRBV5-6 and J usage is TRBJ1-1; the match to TRBD1 covers 10 bases. Germline V CDR1 and CDR2: SGHDT, YYEEEE. CDR3 length equals 15 residues. The trim removed 4 bases at V and 4 bases at J, leaving 7 bases unmatched. The DNA for the CDR3 is TGTGCCAGCAGCCGTGGAGGGACAGGGGTCACTGAAGCTTTCTTT. Translated: CASSRGGTGVTEAFF.

This clone has a single count. The rearrangement joins TRBV2 to TRBJ2-1; 8 positions agree with TRBD2. The V segment lost 8 bases and the J segment 6 bases; nucleotides outside the gene matches: 6. The germline gives CDR1 SNHLY, CDR2 FYNNEI. This CDR3 spans 13 amino acids. In DNA form, the CDR3 reads TGTGCCAGCGAAACTAGCGGCGCCAATGAGCAGTTCTTC. Protein sequence: CASETSGANEQFF.